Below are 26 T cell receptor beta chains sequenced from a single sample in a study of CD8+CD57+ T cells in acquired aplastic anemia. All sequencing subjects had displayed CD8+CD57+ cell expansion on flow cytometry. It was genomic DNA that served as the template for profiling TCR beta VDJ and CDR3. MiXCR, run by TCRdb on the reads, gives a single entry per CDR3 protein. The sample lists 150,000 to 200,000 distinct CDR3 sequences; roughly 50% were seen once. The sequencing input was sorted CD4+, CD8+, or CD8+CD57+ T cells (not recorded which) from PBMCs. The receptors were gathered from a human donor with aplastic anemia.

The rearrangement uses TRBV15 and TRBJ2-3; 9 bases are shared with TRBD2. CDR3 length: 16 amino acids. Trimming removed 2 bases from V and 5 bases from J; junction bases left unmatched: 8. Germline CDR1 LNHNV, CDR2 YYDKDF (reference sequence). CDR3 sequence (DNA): TGTGCCACCAGCAGACTGAGCGGGGGGCACGGAGATACGCAGTATTTT. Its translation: CATSRLSGGHGDTQYF.

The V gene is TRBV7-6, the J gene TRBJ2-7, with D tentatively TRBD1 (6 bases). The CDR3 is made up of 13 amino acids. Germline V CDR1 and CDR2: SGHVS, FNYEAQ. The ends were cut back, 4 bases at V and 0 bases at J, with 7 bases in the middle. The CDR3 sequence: CASSSGASYEQYF. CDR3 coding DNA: TGTGCCAGCAGCTCAGGGGCCTCCTACGAGCAGTACTTC.

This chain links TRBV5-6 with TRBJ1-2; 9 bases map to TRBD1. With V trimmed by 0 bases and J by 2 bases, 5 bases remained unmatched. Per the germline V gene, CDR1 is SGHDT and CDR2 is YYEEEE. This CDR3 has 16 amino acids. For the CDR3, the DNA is TGTGCCAGCAGCTTGGGGGGACAGGGTAGGAACTATGGCTACACCTTC. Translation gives CASSLGGQGRNYGYTF. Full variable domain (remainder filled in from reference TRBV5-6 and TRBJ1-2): DAGVTQSPTHLIKTRGQQVTLRCSPKSGHDTVSWYQQALGQGPQFIFQYYEEEERQRGNFPDRFSGHQFPNYSSELNVNALLLGDSALYLCASSLGGQGRNYGYTFGSGTRLTVV.

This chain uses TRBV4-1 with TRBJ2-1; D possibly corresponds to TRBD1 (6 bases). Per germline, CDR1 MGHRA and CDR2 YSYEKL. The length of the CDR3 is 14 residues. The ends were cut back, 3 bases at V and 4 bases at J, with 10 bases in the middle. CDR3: CASSHGGQYNEQFF. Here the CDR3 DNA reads TGCGCCAGCAGCCACGGTGGACAGTACAATGAGCAGTTCTTC.

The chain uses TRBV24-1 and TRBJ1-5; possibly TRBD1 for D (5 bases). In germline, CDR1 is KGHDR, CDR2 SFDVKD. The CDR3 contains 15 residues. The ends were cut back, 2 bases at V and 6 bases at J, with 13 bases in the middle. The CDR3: CATSDYRGIGQPQHF. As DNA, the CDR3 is TGTGCCACCAGTGATTATCGGGGGATCGGTCAGCCCCAGCATTTT.

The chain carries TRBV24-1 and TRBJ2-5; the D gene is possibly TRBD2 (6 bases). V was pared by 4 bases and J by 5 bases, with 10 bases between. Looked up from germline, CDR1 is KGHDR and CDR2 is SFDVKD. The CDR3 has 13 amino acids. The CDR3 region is CATSDGGRETQYF. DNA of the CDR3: TGTGCCACCAGTGACGGAGGGCGGGAGACCCAGTACTTC.

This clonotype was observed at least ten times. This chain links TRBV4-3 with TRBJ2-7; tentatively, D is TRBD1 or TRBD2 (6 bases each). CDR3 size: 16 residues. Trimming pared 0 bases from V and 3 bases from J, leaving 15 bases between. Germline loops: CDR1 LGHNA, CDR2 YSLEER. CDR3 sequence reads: CASSQDLEGEVYEQYF. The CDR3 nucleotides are TGCGCCAGCAGCCAAGATCTGGAGGGGGAGGTCTACGAGCAGTACTTC.

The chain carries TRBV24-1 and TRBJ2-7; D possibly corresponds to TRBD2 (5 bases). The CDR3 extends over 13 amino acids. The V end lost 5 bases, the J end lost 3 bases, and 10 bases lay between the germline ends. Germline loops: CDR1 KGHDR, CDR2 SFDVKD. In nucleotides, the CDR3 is TGTGCCACCAGTGGAGCGGACGGCTACGAGCAGTACTTC. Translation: CATSGADGYEQYF.

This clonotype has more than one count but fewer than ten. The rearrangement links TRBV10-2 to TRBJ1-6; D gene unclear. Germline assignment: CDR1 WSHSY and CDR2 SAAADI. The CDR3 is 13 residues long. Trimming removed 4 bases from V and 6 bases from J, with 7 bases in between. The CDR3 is CASSGQANSPLHF. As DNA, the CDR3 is TGCGCCAGCAGTGGGCAGGCTAATTCACCCCTCCACTTT.

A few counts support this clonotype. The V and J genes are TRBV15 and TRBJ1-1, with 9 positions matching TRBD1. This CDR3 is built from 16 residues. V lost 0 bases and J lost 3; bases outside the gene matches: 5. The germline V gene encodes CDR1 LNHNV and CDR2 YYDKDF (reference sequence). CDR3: CATSRDGTGSDTEAFF. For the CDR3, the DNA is TGTGCCACCAGCAGAGACGGGACAGGGAGTGACACTGAAGCTTTCTTT.

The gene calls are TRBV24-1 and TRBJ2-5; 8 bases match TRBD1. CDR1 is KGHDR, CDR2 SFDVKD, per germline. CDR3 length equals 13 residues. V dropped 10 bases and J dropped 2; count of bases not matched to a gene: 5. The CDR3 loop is CATDRGDQETQYF. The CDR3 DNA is TGTGCCACTGACAGGGGCGATCAAGAGACCCAGTACTTC.

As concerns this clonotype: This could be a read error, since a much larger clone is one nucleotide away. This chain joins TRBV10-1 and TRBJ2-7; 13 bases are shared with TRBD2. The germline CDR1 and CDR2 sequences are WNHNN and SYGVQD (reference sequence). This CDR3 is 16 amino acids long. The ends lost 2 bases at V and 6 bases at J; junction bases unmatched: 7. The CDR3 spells CASSERRTSGSPEQYF. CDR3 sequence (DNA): TGCGCCAGCAGTGAGAGGAGGACTAGCGGGAGTCCCGAGCAGTACTTC.

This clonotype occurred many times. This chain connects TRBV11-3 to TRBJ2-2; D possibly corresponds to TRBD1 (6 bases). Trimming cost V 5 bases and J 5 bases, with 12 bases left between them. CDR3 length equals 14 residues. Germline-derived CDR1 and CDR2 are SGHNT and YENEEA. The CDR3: CASSRNRDTGELFF. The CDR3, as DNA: TGTGCCAGCAGCCGTAACAGGGATACCGGGGAGCTGTTTTTT.

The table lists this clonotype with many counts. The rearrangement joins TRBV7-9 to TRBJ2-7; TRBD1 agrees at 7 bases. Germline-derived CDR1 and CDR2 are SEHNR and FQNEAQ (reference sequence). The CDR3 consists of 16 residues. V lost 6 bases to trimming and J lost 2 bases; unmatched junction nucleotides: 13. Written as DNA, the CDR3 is TGTGCCAGCAGAAAAAGTAAAGGGGGCGCAACCTACGAGCAGTACTTC. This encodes CASRKSKGGATYEQYF.

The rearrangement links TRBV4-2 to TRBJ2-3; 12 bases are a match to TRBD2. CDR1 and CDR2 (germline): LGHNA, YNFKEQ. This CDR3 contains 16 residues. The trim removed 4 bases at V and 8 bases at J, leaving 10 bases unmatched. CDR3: CASSPLAGGRAGTQYF. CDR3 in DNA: TGTGCCAGCAGCCCGCTAGCGGGGGGGAGAGCAGGTACGCAGTATTTT.

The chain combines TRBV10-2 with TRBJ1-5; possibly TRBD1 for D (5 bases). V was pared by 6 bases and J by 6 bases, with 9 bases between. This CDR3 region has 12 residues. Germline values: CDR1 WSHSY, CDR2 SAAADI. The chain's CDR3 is CASRKGSQPQHF. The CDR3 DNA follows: TGCGCCAGCAGGAAGGGGAGTCAGCCCCAGCATTTT.

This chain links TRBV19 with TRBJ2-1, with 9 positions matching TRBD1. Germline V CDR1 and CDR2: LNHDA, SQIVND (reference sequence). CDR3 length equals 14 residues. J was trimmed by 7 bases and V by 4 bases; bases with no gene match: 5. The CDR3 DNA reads TGTGCCAGTAGTACGTGGACAGGGGAAAATGAGCAGTTCTTC. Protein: CASSTWTGENEQFF.

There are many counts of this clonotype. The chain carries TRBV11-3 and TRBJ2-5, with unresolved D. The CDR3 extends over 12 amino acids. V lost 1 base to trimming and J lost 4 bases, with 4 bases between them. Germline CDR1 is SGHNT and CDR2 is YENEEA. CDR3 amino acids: CASSLGRETQYF. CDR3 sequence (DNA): TGTGCCAGCAGCTTAGGTCGAGAGACCCAGTACTTC.

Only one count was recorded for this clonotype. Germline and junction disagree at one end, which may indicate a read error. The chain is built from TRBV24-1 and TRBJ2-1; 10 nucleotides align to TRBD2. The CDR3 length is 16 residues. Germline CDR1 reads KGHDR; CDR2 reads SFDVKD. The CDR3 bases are TGTGCCAGCAGTCCAACCGGGACTAGCGTCGGTTTGGAGCAGTTCTTC. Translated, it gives CASSPTGTSVGLEQFF.

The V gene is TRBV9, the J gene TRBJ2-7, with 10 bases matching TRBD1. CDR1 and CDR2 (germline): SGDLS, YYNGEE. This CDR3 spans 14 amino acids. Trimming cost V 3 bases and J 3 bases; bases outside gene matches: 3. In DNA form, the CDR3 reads TGTGCCAGCAGCGCCGGACAGGGGGACTACGAGCAGTACTTC. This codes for CASSAGQGDYEQYF. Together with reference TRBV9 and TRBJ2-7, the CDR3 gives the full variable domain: DSGVTQTPKHLITATGQRVTLRCSPRSGDLSVYWYQQSLDQGLQFLIQYYNGEERAKGNILERFSAQQFPDLHSELNLSSLELGDSALYFCASSAGQGDYEQYFGPGTRLTVT.

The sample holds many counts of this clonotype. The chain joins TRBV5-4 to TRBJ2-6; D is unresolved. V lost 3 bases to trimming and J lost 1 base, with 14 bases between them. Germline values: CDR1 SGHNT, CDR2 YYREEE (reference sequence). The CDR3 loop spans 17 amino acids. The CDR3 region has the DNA TGTGCCAGCAGCTCCCCGGGTAAGGGATCTGGGGCCAACGTCCTGACTTTC. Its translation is CASSSPGKGSGANVLTF.

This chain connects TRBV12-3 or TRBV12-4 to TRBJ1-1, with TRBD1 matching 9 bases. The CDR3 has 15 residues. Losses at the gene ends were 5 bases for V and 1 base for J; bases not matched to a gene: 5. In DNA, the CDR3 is TGTGCCAGCAGTCCGGGACAGGGATGGAACACTGAAGCTTTCTTT. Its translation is CASSPGQGWNTEAFF.

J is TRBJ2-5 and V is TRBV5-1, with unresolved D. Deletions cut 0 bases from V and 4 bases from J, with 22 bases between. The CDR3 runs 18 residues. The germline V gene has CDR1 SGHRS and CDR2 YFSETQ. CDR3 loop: CASSLGFSYGKGVETQYF. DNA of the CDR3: TGCGCCAGCAGCTTGGGTTTTAGCTATGGGAAAGGCGTAGAGACCCAGTACTTC.

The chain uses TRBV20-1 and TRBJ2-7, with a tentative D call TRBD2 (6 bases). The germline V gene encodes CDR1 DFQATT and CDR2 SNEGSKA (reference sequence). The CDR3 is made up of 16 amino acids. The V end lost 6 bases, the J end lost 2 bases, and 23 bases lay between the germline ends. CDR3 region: CSARRTGGARTYEQYF. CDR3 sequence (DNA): TGCAGTGCCCGCCGAACGGGCGGGGCAAGAACCTACGAGCAGTACTTC.

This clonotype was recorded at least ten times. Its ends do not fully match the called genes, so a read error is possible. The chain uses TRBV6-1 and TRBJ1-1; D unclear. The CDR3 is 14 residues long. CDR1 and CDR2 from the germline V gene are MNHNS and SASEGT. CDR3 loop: CASIEAGGLTEAFF. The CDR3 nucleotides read TGTGCCAGCATTGAAGCGGGTGGTTTGACTGAAGCTTTCTTT.

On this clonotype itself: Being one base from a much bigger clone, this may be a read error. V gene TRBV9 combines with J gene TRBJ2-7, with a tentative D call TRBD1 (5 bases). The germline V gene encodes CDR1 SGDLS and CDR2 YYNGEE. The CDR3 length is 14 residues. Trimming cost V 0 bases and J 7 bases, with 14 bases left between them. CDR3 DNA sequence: TGTGCCAGCAGCGTAGTCCAGGGTCCCCTGGAGCAGTACTTC. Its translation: CASSVVQGPLEQYF.